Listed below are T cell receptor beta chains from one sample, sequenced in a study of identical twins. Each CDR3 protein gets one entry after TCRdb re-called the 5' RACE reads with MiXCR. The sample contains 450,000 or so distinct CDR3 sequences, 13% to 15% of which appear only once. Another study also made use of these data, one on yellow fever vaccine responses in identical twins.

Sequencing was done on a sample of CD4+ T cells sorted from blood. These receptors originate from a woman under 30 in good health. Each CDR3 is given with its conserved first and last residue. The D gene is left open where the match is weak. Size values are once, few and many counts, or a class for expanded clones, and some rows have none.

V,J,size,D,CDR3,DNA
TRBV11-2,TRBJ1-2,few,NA,CASSLGGNGYTF,TGTGCCAGCAGCTTAGGAGGGAATGGCTACACCTTC
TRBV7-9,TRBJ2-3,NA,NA,CASRRGLWGSSTDTQYF,TGTGCCAGCAGGAGAGGTTTGTGGGGCTCGAGCACAGATACGCAGTATTTT
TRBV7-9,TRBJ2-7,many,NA,CASSLEATPTYEQYF,TGTGCCAGCAGCTTAGAAGCGACACCTACCTACGAGCAGTACTTC
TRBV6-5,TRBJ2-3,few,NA,CASSNTWSADTQYF,TGTGCCAGCAGTAACACATGGAGCGCAGATACGCAGTATTTT
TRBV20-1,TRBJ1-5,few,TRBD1,CSARTGQIMMNQPQHF,TGCAGTGCTAGGACGGGACAGATCATGATGAATCAGCCCCAGCATTTT
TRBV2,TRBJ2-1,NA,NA,CASSEPTGGVNEQFF,TGTGCCAGCAGTGAGCCCACAGGGGGGGTGAATGAGCAGTTCTTC
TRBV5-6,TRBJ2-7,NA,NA,CASSWDRTYEQYF,TGTGCCAGCAGTTGGGACCGCACCTACGAGCAGTACTTC
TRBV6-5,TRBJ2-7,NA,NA,CASSYSSHGYEQYF,TGTGCCAGCAGTTACTCGAGTCACGGCTACGAGCAGTACTTC
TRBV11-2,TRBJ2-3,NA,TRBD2,CASSLRTSGGAHTDTQYF,TGTGCCAGCAGCTTACGGACTAGCGGGGGGGCCCACACAGATACGCAGTATTTT
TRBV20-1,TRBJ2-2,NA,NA,CSASLARNTGELFF,TGCAGTGCTAGTTTAGCGAGAAACACCGGGGAGCTGTTTTTT
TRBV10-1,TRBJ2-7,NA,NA,CASSTRDKLYF,TGCGCCAGCAGTACACGGGACAAACTTTACTTC
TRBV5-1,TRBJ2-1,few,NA,CASSPDPVWNEQFF,TGCGCCAGCAGCCCCGACCCGGTATGGAATGAGCAGTTCTTC
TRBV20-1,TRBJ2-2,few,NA,CSARGLGNTGELFF,TGCAGTGCTAGAGGACTAGGGAACACCGGGGAGCTGTTTTTT
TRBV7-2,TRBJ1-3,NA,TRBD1,CASSLARGPLGNTIYF,TGTGCCAGCAGCTTAGCCAGGGGGCCCTTAGGAAACACCATATATTTT
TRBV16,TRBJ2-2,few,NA,CASSQDRAGTGELFF,TGTGCCAGCAGCCAAGATCGGGCGGGCACCGGGGAGCTGTTTTTT
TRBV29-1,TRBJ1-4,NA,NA,CSVRGAGNEKLFF,TGCAGCGTTCGGGGCGCGGGGAATGAAAAACTGTTTTTT
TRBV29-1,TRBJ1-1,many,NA,CSVDRGGGTEAFF,TGCAGCGTTGACCGGGGTGGGGGCACTGAAGCTTTCTTT
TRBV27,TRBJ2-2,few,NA,CASSPGQPTGELFF,TGTGCCAGCAGTCCCGGACAGCCCACCGGGGAGCTGTTTTTT
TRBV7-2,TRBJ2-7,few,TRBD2,CASSLGSGGFYEQYF,TGTGCCAGCAGCTTAGGTAGCGGGGGTTTCTACGAGCAGTACTTC
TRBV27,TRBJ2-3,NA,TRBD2,CASRLSGTRGDTQYF,TGTGCCAGCAGGCTCTCCGGGACTAGGGGAGATACGCAGTATTTT
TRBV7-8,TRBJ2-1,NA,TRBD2,CASSQTGGFNEQFF,TGTGCCAGCAGCCAAACGGGGGGATTCAATGAGCAGTTCTTC
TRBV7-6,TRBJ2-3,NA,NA,CASSLGTSRTDTQYF,TGTGCCAGCAGCCTAGGGACGTCTCGCACAGATACGCAGTATTTT
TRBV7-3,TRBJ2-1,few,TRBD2,CASSLTSSGGAPSEQFF,TGTGCCAGCAGCTTAACGTCCAGCGGGGGGGCCCCCAGTGAGCAGTTCTTC
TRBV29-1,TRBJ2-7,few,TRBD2,CSATGGAVQYF,TGCAGCGCAACCGGGGGGGCGGTGCAGTACTTC
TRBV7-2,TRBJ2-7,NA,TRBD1,CASKADRASEQYF,TGTGCCAGCAAGGCGGACAGGGCCTCCGAGCAGTACTTC
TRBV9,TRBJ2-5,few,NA,CASSVGWELQETQYF,TGTGCCAGCAGCGTAGGTTGGGAACTACAAGAGACCCAGTACTTC
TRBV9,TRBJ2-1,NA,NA,CASSVAGAGSLVGLQNEQFF,TGTGCCAGCAGCGTAGCGGGGGCAGGATCGTTAGTGGGACTCCAAAATGAGCAGTTCTTC
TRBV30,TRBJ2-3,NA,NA,CAWRNWGARTDTQYF,TGTGCCTGGAGAAATTGGGGGGCCCGAACAGATACGCAGTATTTT
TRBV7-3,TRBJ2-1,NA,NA,CASSLTPSHEQSF,TGTGCCAGCAGCTTAACGCCCTCCCATGAGCAGTCCTTC
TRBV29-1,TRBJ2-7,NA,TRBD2,CSVEVAGSSYEQYF,TGCAGCGTTGAGGTAGCGGGGTCCTCCTACGAGCAGTACTTC
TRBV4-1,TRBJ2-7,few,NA,CASSQGPGTPNEQYF,TGCGCCAGCAGCCAAGGCCCCGGGACCCCGAACGAGCAGTACTTC
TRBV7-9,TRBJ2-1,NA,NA,CASSLEGIVQFF,TGTGCCAGCAGCTTAGAGGGGATCGTGCAGTTCTTC
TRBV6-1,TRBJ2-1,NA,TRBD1,CASNYKTGRDEQFF,TGTGCCAGCAACTACAAGACAGGGAGAGATGAGCAGTTCTTC
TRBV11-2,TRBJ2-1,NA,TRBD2,CASSSTPGTSDSEQFF,TGTGCCAGCAGCTCCACCCCCGGGACTAGCGATAGTGAGCAGTTCTTC
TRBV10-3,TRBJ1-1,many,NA,CAISVGGPGNTEAFF,TGTGCCATCAGTGTGGGGGGGCCGGGGAACACTGAAGCTTTCTTT
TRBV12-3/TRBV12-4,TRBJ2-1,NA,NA,CASSLYSVGNNEQFF,TGTGCCAGCAGTTTATATTCTGTAGGCAACAATGAGCAGTTCTTC
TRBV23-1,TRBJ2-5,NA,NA,CASRVKRDTQYF,TGCGCCAGCAGGGTCAAGCGCGATACCCAGTACTTC
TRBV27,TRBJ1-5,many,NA,CASSLRDSNQPQHF,TGTGCCAGCAGTCTTCGGGACAGCAATCAGCCCCAGCATTTT
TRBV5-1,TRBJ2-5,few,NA,CASSLRTGVETQYF,TGCGCCAGCAGCTTGAGAACGGGAGTGGAGACCCAGTACTTC
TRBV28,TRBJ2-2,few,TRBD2,CASSLGASGGTLGELFF,TGTGCCAGCAGTTTAGGCGCTAGCGGGGGAACCCTCGGGGAGCTGTTTTTT
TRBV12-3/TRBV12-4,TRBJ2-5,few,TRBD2,CASSPSGRAGETQYF,TGTGCCAGCAGCCCTAGCGGGAGGGCCGGTGAGACCCAGTACTTC
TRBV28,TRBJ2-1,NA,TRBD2,CASSSGGWSYNEQFF,TGTGCCAGCAGTTCGGGAGGGTGGTCCTACAATGAGCAGTTCTTC
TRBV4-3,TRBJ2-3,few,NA,CASSHLQGGGDTQYF,TGCGCCAGCAGCCATCTCCAGGGAGGCGGGGATACGCAGTATTTT
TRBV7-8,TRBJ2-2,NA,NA,CASRPLGRQNTGELFF,TGTGCCAGCAGACCCCTGGGCAGGCAGAACACCGGGGAGCTGTTTTTT
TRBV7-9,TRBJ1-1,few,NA,CASSLDVAEAFF,TGTGCCAGCAGCTTAGACGTGGCTGAAGCTTTCTTT
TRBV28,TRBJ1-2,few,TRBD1,CASSLPGTEYFANYGYTF,TGTGCCAGCAGTCTCCCCGGGACAGAATATTTCGCTAACTATGGCTACACCTTC
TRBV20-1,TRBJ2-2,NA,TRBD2,CSALAEINTGELFF,TGCAGTGCACTAGCGGAAATCAACACCGGGGAGCTGTTTTTT
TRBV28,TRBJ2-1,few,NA,CASSPESLGHEQFF,TGTGCCAGCAGTCCGGAATCTTTGGGCCATGAGCAGTTCTTC
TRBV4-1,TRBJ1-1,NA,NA,CASSQSSGRTTTEAFF,TGCGCCAGCAGCCAGTCCAGTGGCCGTACGACCACTGAAGCTTTCTTT
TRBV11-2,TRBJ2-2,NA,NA,CASSLEFNTGELFF,TGTGCCAGCAGCTTAGAATTTAACACCGGGGAGCTGTTTTTT
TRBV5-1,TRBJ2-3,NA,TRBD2,CASSLQAGGLADTQYF,TGCGCCAGCAGCTTGCAAGCGGGAGGGCTTGCAGATACGCAGTATTTT
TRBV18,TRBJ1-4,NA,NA,CASSPAGKGEKLFF,TGTGCCAGCTCACCGGCAGGGAAGGGTGAAAAACTGTTTTTT
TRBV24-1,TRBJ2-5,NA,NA,CATSRGLTAQETQYF,TGTGCCACCTCGAGGGGGTTAACTGCTCAAGAGACCCAGTACTTC
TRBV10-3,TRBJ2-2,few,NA,CAISDRGVTGELFF,TGTGCCATCAGTGACAGGGGGGTCACCGGGGAGCTGTTTTTT